This is a list of T cell receptor beta chains from one sample in a study of regulatory T cells in long-lasting Graves disease. TCRdb re-analysed the multiplex PCR reads in MiXCR, keeping a single row per CDR3 protein. The sample consists of approximately 690,000 distinct CDR3 sequences, 25% to 30% of them appearing once. The source material was peripheral blood mononuclear cells (PBMCs), sampled when the disease was refractory, from a patient treated with antithyroid drugs. The receptors shown here come from a female donor with Graves disease. Both conserved end residues are part of each CDR3. D genes are given only for firm matches. Clone size is given for some rows only: seen once, a few or many times, or a class if the clone is expanded.

size: NA; J: TRBJ2-7; D: TRBD1; V: TRBV29-1; CDR3: CSAVDRGSSYEQYF
size: NA; J: TRBJ1-2; D: TRBD1; V: TRBV6-1; CDR3: CATPGTFLGTGGGYTF
size: NA; J: TRBJ1-4; D: TRBD1; V: TRBV6-1; CDR3: CASRNTGGTNEKLFF
size: NA; J: TRBJ2-7; D: NA; V: TRBV7-9; CDR3: CASSSPRGSYEQYF
size: NA; J: TRBJ1-5; D: TRBD1; V: TRBV30; CDR3: CAWSVGPINRGSNQPQHF
size: many; J: TRBJ1-1; D: NA; V: TRBV6-1; CDR3: CASRTTENTEAFF
size: NA; J: TRBJ1-1; D: NA; V: TRBV30; CDR3: CAWSEETEAFF
size: few; J: TRBJ1-1; D: NA; V: TRBV11-2; CDR3: CASSFRALTEAFF
size: few; J: TRBJ2-7; D: NA; V: TRBV12-3/TRBV12-4; CDR3: CASSFAGAYEQYF
size: few; J: TRBJ2-7; D: NA; V: TRBV6-2/TRBV6-3; CDR3: CASRDYSYEQYF
size: NA; J: TRBJ1-2; D: NA; V: TRBV30; CDR3: CAWSNAGDGNYGYTF
size: NA; J: TRBJ1-2; D: TRBD1; V: TRBV28; CDR3: CASSDPGGPKNYGYTF
size: many; J: TRBJ1-2; D: TRBD1; V: TRBV28; CDR3: CASRPTGGYGYTF
size: NA; J: TRBJ1-5; D: NA; V: TRBV7-6; CDR3: CASSLNLGQPQHF
size: NA; J: TRBJ1-2; D: NA; V: TRBV29-1; CDR3: CSARLTENYGYTF
size: NA; J: TRBJ1-2; D: NA; V: TRBV20-1; CDR3: CSARRDNSNYGYTF
size: many; J: TRBJ2-5; D: NA; V: TRBV11-2; CDR3: CASSLGRGKTQYF
size: NA; J: TRBJ1-1; D: TRBD1; V: TRBV13; CDR3: CASSTWTGERKAFF
size: few; J: TRBJ1-1; D: NA; V: TRBV6-1; CDR3: CASSEAHGMNTEAFF
size: few; J: TRBJ1-5; D: NA; V: TRBV19; CDR3: CASSILKGTNYQPQHF
size: many; J: TRBJ2-7; D: NA; V: TRBV2; CDR3: CANHLGGSYEQYF
size: NA; J: TRBJ1-1; D: NA; V: TRBV19; CDR3: CASQGRGDTEAFF
size: NA; J: TRBJ1-2; D: NA; V: TRBV3-1; CDR3: CASSQAQTGVGYTF
size: NA; J: TRBJ1-5; D: NA; V: TRBV6-2/TRBV6-3; CDR3: CASSLEDSYQPQHF
size: NA; J: TRBJ1-1; D: NA; V: TRBV29-1; CDR3: CSVGSGGLNTEAFF
size: NA; J: TRBJ2-7; D: TRBD2; V: TRBV6-1; CDR3: CASRSERERDEQYF